The clone carrying this TCR beta chain showed up just a few times. The second PCR ran roughly 6 to 12 cycles with a sample-barcoded 5' primer and J-beta primers. TCRdb reprocessed the 5' RACE reads with MiXCR, giving one entry per CDR3 protein. Of about 900,000 distinct CDR3 sequences in the sample, around 68% were seen once. The sample originates from a study of blood T cells in healthy people across ages. The study isolated at least 6.5 million PBMCs from each sample. The V gene's germline CDR1 is MNHEY and CDR2 SVGAGI. V gave up 5 bases and J gave up 2 bases, with 13 bases separating them. The CDR3 has 14 residues.

Sequences were obtained from blood. The clonotype comes from a man younger than 45 in good health. V usage is TRBV6-5 and J usage is TRBJ2-7; D may be TRBD1 or TRBD2 (5 bases each). This CDR3 reads CASSPRDGPYEQYF. CDR3 DNA: TGTGCCAGCAGTCCCCGGGACGGACCCTACGAGCAGTACTTC.